This TCR beta chain was recorded in a study of beta chain features in type 1 diabetes. Study-wide points: Diminished insertions and augmented deletions at VDJ junctions characterized type 1 diabetes patients. In all four CD4+ subsets, TCRB CDR3 length was significantly, moderately reduced in type 1 diabetes. In patients and controls equally, PCR might favor templates that are shorter.

The CDR3 loop spans 13 amino acids. Trimming removed 4 bases from V and 0 bases from J, with 8 bases in between. Germline CDR1 is SGHDT and CDR2 is YYEEEE. This clone was detected only a few times. The antigen remains unidentified. cDNA synthesis used the whole RNA isolate, giving expressed TCRB sequences. Here immunoSEQ multiplex PCR was the method, and the copy in TCRdb shows in-frame clones only, minus some. The sample consists of 250,000 to 350,000 clones, approximately 15% of them appearing once. V usage is TRBV5-6 and J usage is TRBJ2-7; D is perhaps TRBD1 (5 bases). Input material: naive CD4+ T cells from blood. The sequence was collected from a young man with type 1 diabetes. The CDR3 region is CASSHRNSYEQYF. Here the CDR3 DNA reads TGTGCCAGCAGCCACAGGAACTCCTACGAGCAGTACTTC. Together with reference TRBV5-6 and TRBJ2-7, the CDR3 gives the full variable domain: DAGVTQSPTHLIKTRGQQVTLRCSPKSGHDTVSWYQQALGQGPQFIFQYYEEEERQRGNFPDRFSGHQFPNYSSELNVNALLLGDSALYLCASSHRNSYEQYFGPGTRLTVT.